This TCR beta chain was identified during a study of neoadjuvant anti-PD-1 for oral cavity cancer. This CDR3 is 14 amino acids long. Germline trimming cut 3 bases from V and 5 bases from J; bases unmatched to any gene: 6. In germline, CDR1 is LNHDA, CDR2 SQIVND (reference sequence). Time point denoted: after neoadjuvant nivolumab, at surgical resection. Stage II-IVA oral cavity squamous cell carcinoma was new and untreated by systemic or radiation therapy. Only in-frame clones appear in the TCRdb table, and some are missing; sequencing was by immunoSEQ multiplex PCR. The table records some 15,000 clones, 71% of them present only once.

The sequence was obtained from a person between 35 and 79 years old with oral cavity squamous cell carcinoma. The source material was PBMCs, sampled after nivolumab (anti-PD-1) treatment. The chain joins TRBV19 to TRBJ2-7; 8 bases align to TRBD1. The CDR3 DNA reads as TGTGCCAGTAGTATTAACAGGGGGTCCCACGAGCAGTACTTC. It yields the protein CASSINRGSHEQYF.